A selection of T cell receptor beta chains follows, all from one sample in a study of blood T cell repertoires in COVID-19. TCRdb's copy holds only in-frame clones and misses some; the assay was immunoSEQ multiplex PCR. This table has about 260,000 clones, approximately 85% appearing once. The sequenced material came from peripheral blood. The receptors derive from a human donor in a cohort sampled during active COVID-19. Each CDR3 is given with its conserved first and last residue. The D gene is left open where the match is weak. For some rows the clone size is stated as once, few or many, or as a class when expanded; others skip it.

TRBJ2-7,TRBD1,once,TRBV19,CASSPGTAGAYEQYF,TGTGCCAGTAGTCCGGGGACAGCCGGAGCCTACGAGCAGTACTTC
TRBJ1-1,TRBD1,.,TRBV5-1,CASSFHRDRGVNTEAFF,TGCGCCAGCAGCTTCCACCGGGACAGGGGAGTGAACACTGAAGCTTTCTTT
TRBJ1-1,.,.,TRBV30,CAWSTRLNTEAFF,TGTGCCTGGAGTACCAGGCTGAACACTGAAGCTTTCTTT
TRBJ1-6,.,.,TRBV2,CASSEGPTGGISPLHF,TGTGCCAGCAGTGAAGGCCCGACCGGGGGAATATCACCCCTCCACTTT
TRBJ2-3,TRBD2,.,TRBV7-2,CASSLGRLARTQYF,TGTGCCAGCAGCTTAGGTCGACTAGCGAGAACGCAGTATTTT
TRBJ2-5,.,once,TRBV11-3,CASSFGGQETQYF,TGTGCCAGCAGCTTCGGCGGACAAGAGACCCAGTACTTC
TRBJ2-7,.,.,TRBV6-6,CASSFLEKSEQYF,TGTGCCAGCAGTTTTCTAGAGAAATCCGAGCAGTACTTC
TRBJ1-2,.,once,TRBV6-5,CASRRAGNYGYTF,TGTGCCAGCAGGAGGGCCGGCAACTATGGCTACACCTTC
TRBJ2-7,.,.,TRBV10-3,CAISEQASYEQYF,TGTGCCATCAGTGAGCAGGCTTCCTACGAGCAGTACTTC
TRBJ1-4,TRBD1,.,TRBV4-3,CASRRTGGFNEKLFF,TGCGCCAGCAGACGGACAGGGGGGTTTAATGAAAAACTGTTTTTT
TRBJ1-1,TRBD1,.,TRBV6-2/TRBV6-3,CASSYALGQGKAFF,TGTGCCAGCAGTTACGCCCTAGGACAGGGAAAAGCTTTCTTT
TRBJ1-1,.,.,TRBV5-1,CASSLGNTGRFWDTEAFF,TGCGCCAGCAGCTTGGGCAATACAGGGCGGTTTTGGGACACTGAAGCTTTCTTT
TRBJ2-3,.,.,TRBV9,CASSPRMGPGTDTQYF,TGTGCCAGCAGCCCCCGGATGGGGCCGGGCACAGATACGCAGTATTTT
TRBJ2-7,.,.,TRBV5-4,CASSLSGSSSYEQYF,TGTGCCAGCAGCCTCTCAGGGTCCTCCTCCTACGAGCAGTACTTC
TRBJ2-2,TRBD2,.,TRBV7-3,CASSPGLAGGGNTGELFF,TGTGCCAGCAGCCCAGGACTAGCGGGAGGGGGGAACACCGGGGAGCTGTTTTTT
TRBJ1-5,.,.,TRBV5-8,CASSLVVLTGPNNQPQHF,TGTGCCAGCAGCTTGGTTGTTTTAACAGGGCCCAACAATCAGCCCCAGCATTTT
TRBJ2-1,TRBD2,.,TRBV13,CASSSPGLVIYNEQFF,TGTGCCAGCAGCTCCCCGGGACTAGTGATCTACAATGAGCAGTTCTTC
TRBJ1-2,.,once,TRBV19,CASRETALISNYGYTF,TGTGCCAGTAGGGAGACAGCGTTAATCTCTAACTATGGCTACACCTTC
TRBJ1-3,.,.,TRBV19,CASSIGLLSGNTIYF,TGTGCCAGTAGTATAGGACTCCTCTCTGGAAACACCATATATTTT
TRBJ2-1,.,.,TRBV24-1,CATSDSGLGYNEQFF,TGTGCCACCAGTGATTCAGGGTTGGGGTACAATGAGCAGTTCTTC
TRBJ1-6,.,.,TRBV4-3,CASSQVSFYNSPLHF,TGCGCCAGCAGCCAAGTCTCTTTCTATAATTCACCCCTCCACTTT
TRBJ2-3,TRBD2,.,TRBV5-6,CASSSVYYTSGAQDTQYF,TGTGCCAGCAGCTCAGTTTATTATACTAGCGGGGCCCAGGATACGCAGTATTTT
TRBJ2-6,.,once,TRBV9,CASSGTGTSLSGANVLTF,TGTGCCAGCAGCGGAACCGGGACAAGCCTCTCTGGGGCCAACGTCCTGACTTTC
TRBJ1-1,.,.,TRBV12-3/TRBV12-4,CASSLRGSTEAFF,TGTGCCAGCAGTTTGCGGGGTAGCACTGAAGCTTTCTTT
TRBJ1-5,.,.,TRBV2,CASSWAGPSNQPQHF,TGTGCCAGCTCGTGGGCAGGTCCTAGCAATCAGCCCCAGCATTTT
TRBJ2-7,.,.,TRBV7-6,CASIRLPDEQYF,TGTGCCAGCATCCGACTACCCGACGAGCAGTACTTC
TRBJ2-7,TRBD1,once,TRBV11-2,CASRPGQPTHEQYF,TGTGCCAGCAGGCCGGGACAGCCGACTCACGAGCAGTACTTC
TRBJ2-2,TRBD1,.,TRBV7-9,CASSLGQGNGELFF,TGTGCCAGCAGCTTAGGACAGGGAAACGGGGAGCTGTTTTTT
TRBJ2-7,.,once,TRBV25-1,CASSSPTGTYEQYF,TGTGCCAGCAGTTCCCCCACAGGAACCTACGAGCAGTACTTC
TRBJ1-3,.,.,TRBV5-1,CASSHDSGKSYQGNTIYF,TGCGCCAGCAGCCACGACAGCGGGAAAAGCTATCAGGGAAACACCATATATTTT
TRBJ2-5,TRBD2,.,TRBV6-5,CASSRGTSGETQYF,TGTGCCAGCAGTAGGGGGACTAGCGGAGAGACCCAGTACTTC
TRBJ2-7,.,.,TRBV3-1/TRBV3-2,CASSQDTESGRGAGRPYEQYF,TGTGCCAGCAGCCAAGATACGGAGTCGGGCAGGGGCGCAGGGAGACCCTACGAGCAGTACTTC
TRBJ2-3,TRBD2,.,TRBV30,CAWSRGGGAPTDTQYF,TGTGCCTGGAGTCGGGGCGGGGGGGCGCCCACAGATACGCAGTATTTT
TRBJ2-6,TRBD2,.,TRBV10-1,CAGEGAGANVLTF,TGCGCCGGGGAGGGTGCTGGGGCCAACGTCCTGACTTTC
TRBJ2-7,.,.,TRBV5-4,CASSPLDSYEQYF,TGTGCCTCCTCCCCCCTAGATTCTTACGAGCAGTACTTC
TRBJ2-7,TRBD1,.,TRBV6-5,CASNDWGQTDYEQYF,TGTGCCAGCAACGACTGGGGACAGACAGACTACGAGCAGTACTTC
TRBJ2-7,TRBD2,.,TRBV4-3,CASSHMTSGEQYF,TGCGCCAGCAGCCACATGACTAGCGGCGAGCAGTACTTC
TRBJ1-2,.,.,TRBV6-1,CASSEPTQGPYGYTF,TGTGCCAGCAGTGAACCGACACAGGGTCCTTATGGCTACACCTTC
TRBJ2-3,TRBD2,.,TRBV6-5,CASRRAGGPTDTQYF,TGTGCCAGCAGGAGAGCGGGGGGGCCAACAGATACGCAGTATTTT